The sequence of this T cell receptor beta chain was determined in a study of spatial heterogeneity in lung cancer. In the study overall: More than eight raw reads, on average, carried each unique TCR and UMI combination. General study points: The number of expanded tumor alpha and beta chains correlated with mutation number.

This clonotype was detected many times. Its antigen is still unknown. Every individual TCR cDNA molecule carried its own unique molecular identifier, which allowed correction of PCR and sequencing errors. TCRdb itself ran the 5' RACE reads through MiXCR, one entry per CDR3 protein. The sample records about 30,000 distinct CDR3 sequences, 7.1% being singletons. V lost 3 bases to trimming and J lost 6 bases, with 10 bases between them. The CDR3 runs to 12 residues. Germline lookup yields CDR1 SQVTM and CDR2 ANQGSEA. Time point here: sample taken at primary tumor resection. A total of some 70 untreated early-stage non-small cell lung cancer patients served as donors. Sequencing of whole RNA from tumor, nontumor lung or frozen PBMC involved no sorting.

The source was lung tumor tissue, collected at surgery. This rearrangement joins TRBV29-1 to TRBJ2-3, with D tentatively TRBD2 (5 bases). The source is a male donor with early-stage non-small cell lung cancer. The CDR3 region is CSVDEGADTQYF. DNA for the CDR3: TGCAGCGTTGATGAGGGAGCGGATACGCAGTATTTT.